The text below deals with one T cell receptor beta chain. Antigen unknown. CDR1 and CDR2 from the germline V gene are MGHRA and YSYEKL. This CDR3 has 17 amino acids. V was cut by 0 bases and J by 7 bases, with 22 bases left in between. This sample is part of a study of shared clonotypes between healthy human individuals. It was CD45RO-negative cells, positively selected for CCR7, that made up naive CD8 cells, with terminally differentiated effector memory CD45RA+ cells excluded. It was at deep level that the assay was run. Data came from immunoSEQ multiplex PCR; TCRdb stores just in-frame clones and leaves some out. The sample records around 2,100,000 clones, roughly 95% being singletons. General study findings and limits: Rarefaction indicated that sorted-subset sequencing remained incomplete although depth was large.

Sequenced material: naive CD8+ T cells sorted from blood. The rearrangement links TRBV4-1 to TRBJ2-7; possible D gene TRBD1, 6 bases. This clonotype was sampled from a man younger than 35 in good health. CDR3 sequence reads: CASSQESPPQGMQEQYF. The CDR3, as DNA: TGCGCCAGCAGCCAAGAGAGCCCCCCACAGGGAATGCAAGAGCAGTACTTC.